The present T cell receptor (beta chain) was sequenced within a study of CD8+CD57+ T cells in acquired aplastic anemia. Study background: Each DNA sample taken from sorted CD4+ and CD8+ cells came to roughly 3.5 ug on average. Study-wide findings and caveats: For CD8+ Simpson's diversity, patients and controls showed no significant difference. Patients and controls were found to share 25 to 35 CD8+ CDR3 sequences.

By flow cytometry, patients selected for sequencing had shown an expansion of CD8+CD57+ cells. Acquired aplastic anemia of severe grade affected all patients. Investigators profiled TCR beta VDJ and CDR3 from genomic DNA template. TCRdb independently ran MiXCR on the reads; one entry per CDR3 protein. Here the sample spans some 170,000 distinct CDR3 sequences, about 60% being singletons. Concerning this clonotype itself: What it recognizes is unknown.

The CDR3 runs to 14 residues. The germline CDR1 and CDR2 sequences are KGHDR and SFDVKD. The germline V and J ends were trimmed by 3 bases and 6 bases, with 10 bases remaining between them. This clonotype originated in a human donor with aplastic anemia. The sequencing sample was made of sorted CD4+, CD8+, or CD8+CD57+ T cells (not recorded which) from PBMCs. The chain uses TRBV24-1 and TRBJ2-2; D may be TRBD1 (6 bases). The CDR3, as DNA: TGTGCCACCAGTGATCCCAGGGGACCCGGGGAGCTGTTTTTT. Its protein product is CATSDPRGPGELFF.